The 14 T cell receptor beta chains below come from one sample, sequenced in a study of molecular identifiers for immune sequencing clone quantification. A single record per CDR3 protein comes from TCRdb applying MiXCR to the PCR reads. This repertoire shows about 640,000 distinct CDR3 sequences, about 20% found once; its top ten account for approximately 0.9%. The sequencing sample was made of naive CD8+ T cells from blood, with Jurkat cell RNA spiked in. Subset of the sample: FACS-sorted CD8+CD4-CCR7+CD45RA+ naive T cells. All receptors derive from a human donor in good health. Some libraries in this study had Jurkat cell RNA spiked in.

Many counts were recorded for this clonotype. The chain recombines TRBV20-1 with TRBJ2-7, with a weak D call TRBD1 (6 bases). The CDR3 runs to 12 residues. The germline V and J ends were trimmed by 3 bases and 2 bases, with 8 bases remaining between them. CDR1 and CDR2 (germline): DFQATT, SNEGSKA (reference sequence). CDR3 coding DNA: TGCAGTGCTAGTTACAGGGCCTACGAGCAGTACTTC. As protein: CSASYRAYEQYF.

This sequence joins TRBV6-2 or TRBV6-3 and TRBJ2-7; 9 bases fit TRBD1. This CDR3 contains 15 residues. From germline, CDR1 is MNHEY and CDR2 SVGEGT. V lost 10 bases, J lost 3 bases, and 13 bases stayed unmatched. The CDR3 DNA follows: TGTGCCACGAAGAACTCACAGGGGGCCAGCTACGAGCAGTACTTC. It translates to CATKNSQGASYEQYF.

This clonotype was recorded at least ten times. The chain links TRBV6-2 or TRBV6-3 to TRBJ1-6; 8 bases fit TRBD1. The CDR3 loop spans 16 amino acids. CDR1 is MNHEY and CDR2 is SVGEGT in the germline V gene. V lost 6 bases to trimming and J lost 3 bases; unmatched junction nucleotides: 7. CDR3 region: CASRRDRGIYNSPLHF. DNA of the CDR3: TGTGCCAGCAGACGCGACAGGGGAATCTATAATTCACCCCTCCACTTT.

The sample holds many counts of this clonotype. The chain is built from TRBV28 and TRBJ1-6, with a weak D call TRBD1 (6 bases). The CDR3 runs 16 residues. Looked up from germline, CDR1 is MDHEN and CDR2 is SYDVKM. Trimming cost V 2 bases and J 7 bases, with 15 bases left between them. For the CDR3, the DNA is TGTGCCAGCAGTTTAACTTTCGGGGGGCGGAATTCACCCCTCCACTTT. Residues: CASSLTFGGRNSPLHF.

Details on this clonotype: Given a much more abundant clone one base away, this may be a read error. J is TRBJ1-3 and V is TRBV7-2; 8 bases fit TRBD1. The germline V gene encodes CDR1 SGHTA and CDR2 FQGNSA. J gave up 2 bases and V 1 base, and 4 bases lay outside the gene matches. There are 16 residues in the CDR3. The DNA of the CDR3 is TGTGCCAGCAGCTTAGGTTCGGACAGGGCTGGAAACACCATATATTTT. Residues: CASSLGSDRAGNTIYF.

Many counts were recorded for this clonotype. The V and J genes are TRBV6-5 and TRBJ2-7; TRBD1 aligns across 11 bases. Germline assignment: CDR1 MNHEY and CDR2 SVGAGI. This CDR3 comprises 15 residues. V lost 0 bases to trimming and J lost 2 bases; unmatched junction nucleotides: 0. The CDR3 bases are TGTGCCAGCAGTTACTCGGGACAGGGGGCCTACGAGCAGTACTTC. Translated: CASSYSGQGAYEQYF.

The chain links TRBV12-3 or TRBV12-4 to TRBJ2-2; D is ambiguous. This CDR3 has 14 amino acids. V lost 0 bases to trimming and J lost 7 bases, with 9 bases between them. In nucleotides, the CDR3 is TGTGCCAGCAGTTTAGCGCAGGCGCACGGGGAGCTGTTTTTT. The encoded protein is CASSLAQAHGELFF.

The chain carries TRBV4-2 and TRBJ2-7, with D unclear. Germline-derived CDR1 and CDR2 are LGHNA and YNFKEQ. The CDR3 is 12 residues long. With 2 bases removed from V and 5 bases from J, the gap between germline ends came to 7 bases. CDR3 loop: CASSQQGDEQYF. Written as DNA, the CDR3 is TGTGCCAGCAGCCAACAAGGTGACGAGCAGTACTTC.

This clonotype was counted a few times. The V and J genes are TRBV28 and TRBJ2-3, with unresolved D. Trimming shortened V by 3 bases and J by 5 bases, and 12 bases separated the two germline ends. This CDR3 has 14 residues. Germline V CDR1 and CDR2: MDHEN, SYDVKM. The CDR3 is CASSFPGTRDTQYF. CDR3 coding DNA: TGTGCCAGCAGTTTCCCAGGAACCAGAGATACGCAGTATTTT. Supplemented by reference TRBV28 and TRBJ2-3, the full variable domain reads DVKVTQSSRYLVKRTGEKVFLECVQDMDHENMFWYRQDPGLGLRLIYFSYDVKMKEKGDIPEGYSVSREKKERFSLILESASTNQTSMYLCASSFPGTRDTQYFGPGTRLTVL.

This clonotype came up many times. This chain uses TRBV27 with TRBJ2-1; TRBD2 aligns across 14 bases. V was clipped by 0 bases and J by 6 bases; unmatched bases: 1. This CDR3 contains 16 residues. Per the germline V gene, CDR1 is MNHEY and CDR2 is SMNVEV (reference sequence). This CDR3 reads CASSLSGLAGVNEQFF. The CDR3 nucleotides read TGTGCCAGCAGTTTATCGGGACTAGCGGGGGTCAATGAGCAGTTCTTC.

This clonotype was seen many times. This chain joins TRBV14 and TRBJ1-2, with 7 bases lining up with TRBD1. The CDR3 runs 19 residues. The germline V gene has CDR1 SGHDN and CDR2 FVKESK. Unmatched junction bases numbered 17, after V lost 0 bases and J lost 4 bases. CDR3 residues: CASSQDVGQSPYSGYGYTF. The CDR3 region has the DNA TGTGCCAGCAGCCAAGATGTGGGACAGAGCCCCTATTCAGGCTATGGCTACACCTTC.

In regard to this clonotype: This may arise from a read error, as a much more abundant clone is one base away. J is TRBJ2-7 and V is TRBV4-3; D might be TRBD2 (6 bases). Germline lookup yields CDR1 LGHNA and CDR2 YSLEER. The CDR3 is 14 amino acids. V lost 4 bases and J lost 6, with 16 bases in between. CDR3 protein: CASSRDRQGGEQYF. The CDR3 DNA is TGCGCCAGCAGCCGAGATAGGCAGGGAGGCGAGCAGTACTTC.

Many counts were recorded for this clonotype. The CDR3 loop reads CASSYGVSGNQPQHF. CDR3 nucleotide sequence: TGCGCCAGCAGCTATGGGGTAAGCGGCAATCAGCCCCAGCATTTT. The rearrangement uses TRBV5-1 and TRBJ1-5; D is unclear. CDR1 is SGHRS and CDR2 is YFSETQ in the germline V gene. V dropped 3 bases and J dropped 2 bases, with 12 bases sitting between them. CDR3 length: 15 amino acids.

This clonotype was observed at least ten times. The CDR3, as DNA: TGCAGTGCTAGAGCGGGGGCGGCCTACGAGCAGTACTTC. This encodes CSARAGAAYEQYF. The chain employs TRBV20-1 and TRBJ2-7; tentatively, D is TRBD1 or TRBD2 (6 bases each). This CDR3 has 13 amino acids. CDR1 DFQATT and CDR2 SNEGSKA come from the germline V gene (reference sequence). V gave up 1 base and J gave up 2 bases, with 9 bases separating them.